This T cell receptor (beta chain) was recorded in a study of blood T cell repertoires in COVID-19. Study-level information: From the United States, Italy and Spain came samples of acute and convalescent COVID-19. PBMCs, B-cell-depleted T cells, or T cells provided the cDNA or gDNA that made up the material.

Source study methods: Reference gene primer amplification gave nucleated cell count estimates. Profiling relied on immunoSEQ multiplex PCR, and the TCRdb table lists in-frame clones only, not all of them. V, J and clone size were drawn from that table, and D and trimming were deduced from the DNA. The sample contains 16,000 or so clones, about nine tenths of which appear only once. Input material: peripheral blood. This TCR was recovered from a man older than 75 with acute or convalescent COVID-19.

The CDR3 loop is CASSVGAGTYEQYF. The CDR3 DNA reads TGTGCCAGCAGCGTAGGTGCGGGAACCTACGAGCAGTACTTC. V and J are TRBV9 and TRBJ2-7; D is perhaps TRBD2 (6 bases). Between the trimmed V and J ends, which lost 0 bases and 2 bases, there was a span of 9 bases. Germline V gives CDR1 SGDLS, CDR2 YYNGEE. The CDR3 has 14 amino acids.